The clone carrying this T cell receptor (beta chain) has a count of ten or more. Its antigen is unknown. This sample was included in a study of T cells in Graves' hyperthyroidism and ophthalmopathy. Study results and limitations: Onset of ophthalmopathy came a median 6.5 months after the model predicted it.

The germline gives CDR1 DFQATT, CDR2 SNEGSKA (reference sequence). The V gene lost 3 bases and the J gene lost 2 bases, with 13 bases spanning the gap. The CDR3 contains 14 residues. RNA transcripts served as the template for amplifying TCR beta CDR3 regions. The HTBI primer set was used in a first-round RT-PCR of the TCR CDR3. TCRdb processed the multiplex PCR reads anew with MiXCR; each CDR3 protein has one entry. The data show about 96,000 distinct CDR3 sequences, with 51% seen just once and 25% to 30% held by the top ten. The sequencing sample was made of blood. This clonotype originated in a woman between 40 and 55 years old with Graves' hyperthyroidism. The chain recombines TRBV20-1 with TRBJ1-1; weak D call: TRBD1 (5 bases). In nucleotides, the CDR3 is TGCAGTGCTAGCGTACAGGTTTTCAACACTGAAGCTTTCTTT. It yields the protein CSASVQVFNTEAFF.